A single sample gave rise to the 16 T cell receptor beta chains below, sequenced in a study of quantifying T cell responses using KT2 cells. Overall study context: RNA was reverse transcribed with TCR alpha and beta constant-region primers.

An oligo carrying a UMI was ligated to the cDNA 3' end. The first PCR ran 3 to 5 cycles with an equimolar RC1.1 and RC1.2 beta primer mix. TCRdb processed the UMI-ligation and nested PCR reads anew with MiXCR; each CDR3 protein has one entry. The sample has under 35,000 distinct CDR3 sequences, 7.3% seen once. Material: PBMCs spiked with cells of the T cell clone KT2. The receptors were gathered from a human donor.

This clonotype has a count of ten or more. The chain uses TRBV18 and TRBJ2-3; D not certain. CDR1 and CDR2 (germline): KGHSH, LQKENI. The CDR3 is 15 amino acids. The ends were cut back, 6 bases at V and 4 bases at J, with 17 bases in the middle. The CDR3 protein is CASSSVLQSSDTQYF. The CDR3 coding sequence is TGTGCCAGCTCCTCGGTCCTCCAGAGTTCAGATACGCAGTATTTT.

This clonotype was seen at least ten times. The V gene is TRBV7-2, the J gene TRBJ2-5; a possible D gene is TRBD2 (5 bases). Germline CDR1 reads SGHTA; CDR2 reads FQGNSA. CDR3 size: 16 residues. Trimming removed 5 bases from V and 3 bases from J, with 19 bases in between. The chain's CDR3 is CASSLLSIRGKETQYF. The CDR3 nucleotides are TGTGCCAGCAGCCTCCTCAGCATCCGGGGAAAAGAGACCCAGTACTTC.

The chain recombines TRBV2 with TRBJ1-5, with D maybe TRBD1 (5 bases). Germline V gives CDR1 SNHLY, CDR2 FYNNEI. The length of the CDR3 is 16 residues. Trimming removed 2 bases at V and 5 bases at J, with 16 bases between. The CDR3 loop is CASSENGGDGDQPQHF. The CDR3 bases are TGTGCCAGCAGTGAAAACGGCGGGGACGGCGATCAGCCCCAGCATTTT.

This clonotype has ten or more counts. The CDR3 DNA reads as TGCGCCAGCAGCCCAAGAAGCTACTTTGGCGGCTACACCTTC. This encodes CASSPRSYFGGYTF. V usage is TRBV4-3 and J usage is TRBJ1-2; unclear D gene. Trimming removed 4 bases from V and 8 bases from J, with 17 bases in between. The CDR3 extends over 14 amino acids. Germline-derived CDR1 and CDR2 are LGHNA and YSLEER.

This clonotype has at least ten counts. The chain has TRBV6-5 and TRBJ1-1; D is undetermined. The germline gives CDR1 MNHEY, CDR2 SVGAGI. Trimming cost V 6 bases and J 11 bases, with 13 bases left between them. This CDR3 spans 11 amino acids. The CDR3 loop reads CASRKMGFAFF. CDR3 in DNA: TGTGCCAGCAGGAAAATGGGGTTTGCTTTCTTT.

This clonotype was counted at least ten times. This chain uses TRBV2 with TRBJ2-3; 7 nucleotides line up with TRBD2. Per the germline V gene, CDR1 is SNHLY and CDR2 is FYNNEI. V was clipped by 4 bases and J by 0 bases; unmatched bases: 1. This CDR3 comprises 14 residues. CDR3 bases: TGTGCCAGCAGTGGCGGGGGAAGCACAGATACGCAGTATTTT. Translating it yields CASSGGGSTDTQYF.

CDR3 region: CASSSTGDGTDTQYF. The CDR3 bases are TGTGCCAGCAGCTCCACAGGGGACGGAACAGATACGCAGTATTTT. The chain recombines TRBV7-9 with TRBJ2-3; 7 nucleotides agree with TRBD1. Germline V gene data show CDR1 as SEHNR and CDR2 as FQNEAQ (reference sequence). The length of the CDR3 is 15 residues. J was trimmed by 3 bases and V by 4 bases; bases with no gene match: 7.

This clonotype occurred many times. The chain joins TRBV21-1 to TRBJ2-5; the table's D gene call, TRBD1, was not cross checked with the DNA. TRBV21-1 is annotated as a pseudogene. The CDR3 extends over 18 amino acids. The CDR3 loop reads CASSKVHTTSRTGETQYF. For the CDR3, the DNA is TGTGCCAGCAGCAAAGTTCACACGACCAGTAGGACCGGGGAGACCCAGTACTTC.

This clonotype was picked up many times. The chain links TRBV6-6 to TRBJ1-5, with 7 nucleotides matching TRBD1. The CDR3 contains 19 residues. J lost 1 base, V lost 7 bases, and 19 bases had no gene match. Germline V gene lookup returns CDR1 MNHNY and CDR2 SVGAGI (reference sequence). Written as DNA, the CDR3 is TGTGCCAGCACTGCCTTCTGGGCAGGGGGTTGGCGAAGCAATCAGCCCCAGCATTTT. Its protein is CASTAFWAGGWRSNQPQHF.

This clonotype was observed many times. For the CDR3, the DNA is TGCAGTGCTAGAGACCCAAGGGGGCTAGCGGGGGGTCTGGATACGCAGTATTTT. This translates into CSARDPRGLAGGLDTQYF. The chain combines TRBV20-1 with TRBJ2-3; 11 positions match TRBD2. The V and J ends lost 0 bases and 6 bases, in that order; junction bases with no gene match: 14. Germline CDR1 DFQATT, CDR2 SNEGSKA (reference sequence). This CDR3 has 18 amino acids.

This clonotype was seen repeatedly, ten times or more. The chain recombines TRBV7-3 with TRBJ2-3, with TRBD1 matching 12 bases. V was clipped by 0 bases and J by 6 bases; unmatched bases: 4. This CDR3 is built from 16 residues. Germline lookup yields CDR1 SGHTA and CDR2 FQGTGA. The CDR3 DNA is TGTGCCAGCAGCTTAACGGGGACAGGGGGCCTCGATACGCAGTATTTT. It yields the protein CASSLTGTGGLDTQYF.

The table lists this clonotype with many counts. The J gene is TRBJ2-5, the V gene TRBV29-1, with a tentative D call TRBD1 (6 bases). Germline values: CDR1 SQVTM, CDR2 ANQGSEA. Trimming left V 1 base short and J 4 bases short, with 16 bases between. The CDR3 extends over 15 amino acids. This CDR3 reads CSVEGHKTGRETQYF. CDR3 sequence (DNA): TGCAGCGTTGAAGGACACAAGACAGGTCGAGAGACCCAGTACTTC. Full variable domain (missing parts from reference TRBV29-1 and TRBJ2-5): SAVISQKPSRDICQRGTSLTIQCQVDSQVTMMFWYRQQPGQSLTLIATANQGSEATYESGFVIDKFPISRPNLTFSTLTVSNMSPEDSSIYLCSVEGHKTGRETQYFGPGTRLLVL.

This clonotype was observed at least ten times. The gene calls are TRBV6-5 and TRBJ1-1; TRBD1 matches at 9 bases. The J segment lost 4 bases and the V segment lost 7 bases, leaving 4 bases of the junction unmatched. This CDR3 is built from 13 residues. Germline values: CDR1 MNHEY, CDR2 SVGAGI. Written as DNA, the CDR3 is TGTGCCAGCACTCAACAGGGGGCCACTGAAGCTTTCTTT. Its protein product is CASTQQGATEAFF.

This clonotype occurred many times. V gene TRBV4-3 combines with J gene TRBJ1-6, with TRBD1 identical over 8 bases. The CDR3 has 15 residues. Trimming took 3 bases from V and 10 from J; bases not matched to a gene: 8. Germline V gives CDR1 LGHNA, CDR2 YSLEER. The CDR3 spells CASSQTGDLSSPLHF. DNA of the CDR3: TGCGCCAGCAGCCAGACAGGGGATCTCTCATCACCCCTCCACTTT.

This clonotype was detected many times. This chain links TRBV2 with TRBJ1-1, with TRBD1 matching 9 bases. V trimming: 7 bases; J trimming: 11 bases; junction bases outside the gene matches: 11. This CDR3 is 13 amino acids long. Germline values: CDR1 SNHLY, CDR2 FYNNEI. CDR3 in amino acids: CASTVLQGAPAFF. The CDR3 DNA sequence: TGTGCCAGCACTGTATTACAGGGGGCTCCGGCTTTCTTT. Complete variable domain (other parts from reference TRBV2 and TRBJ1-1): EPEVTQTPSHQVTQMGQEVILRCVPISNHLYFYWYRQILGQKVEFLVSFYNNEISEKSEIFDDQFSVERPDGSNFTLKIRSTKLEDSAMYFCASTVLQGAPAFFGQGTRLTVV.

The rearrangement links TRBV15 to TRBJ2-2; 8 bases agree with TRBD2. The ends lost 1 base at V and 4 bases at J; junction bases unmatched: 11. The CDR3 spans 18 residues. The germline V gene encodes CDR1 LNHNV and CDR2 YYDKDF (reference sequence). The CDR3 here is CATSRGRSGLAGTGELFF. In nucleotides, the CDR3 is TGTGCCACCAGCAGAGGCCGATCCGGACTAGCTGGCACCGGGGAGCTGTTTTTT.